A selection of T cell receptor beta chains follows, all from one sample in a study of T-cell reconstitution after alpha-beta-depleted transplantation in children. MiXCR, run by TCRdb on the PCR reads, gives a single entry per CDR3 protein. Counted here are about 580,000 distinct CDR3 sequences, more than 20% occurring once; the ten biggest clones make up roughly 14%. The material sequenced was PBMCs, mostly from graft donor cells, taken 360 days after TCRalphabeta/CD19-depleted stem cell transplant. These receptors were taken from a boy under two years old who had a stem cell transplant for acute myeloid leukemia, so the T cells may come from the graft donor. The CDR3 runs from the conserved cysteine through the conserved F or W. A D gene is named only where the DNA matches it firmly. For some rows the clone size is stated as once, few or many, or as a class when expanded; others skip it.

TRBJ2-5 . . TRBV7-9 TGTGCCAGCAGCCCTGCCCACGAAGAGACCCAGTACTTC CASSPAHEETQYF
TRBJ2-5 many . TRBV20-1 TGCAGTGCTAGAGGGAGGGCGTGGACGGAGACCCAGTACTTC CSARGRAWTETQYF
TRBJ2-3 . . TRBV6-5 TGTGCCAGCAGTTTCCTAGCCGGGGGTCGCACAGATACGCAGTATTTT CASSFLAGGRTDTQYF
TRBJ2-1 few TRBD1 TRBV2 TGTGCCAGCATCATATGGAGGGACAGGGGGGGCAATGAGCAGTTCTTC CASIIWRDRGGNEQFF
TRBJ2-7 . . TRBV6-5 TGTGCCAGCAGTTACTGGTACGTGGGCCAGGGTACCCACGAGCAGTACTTC CASSYWYVGQGTHEQYF
TRBJ2-3 many . TRBV10-3 TGTGCCACCAGCCCTTCAGATACGCAGTATTTT CATSPSDTQYF
TRBJ2-3 many . TRBV2 TGTGCCAGCATTCCCCAGGTCCCCGGGAGCGAGAGGACGCAGTATTTT CASIPQVPGSERTQYF
TRBJ1-4 . . TRBV29-1 TGCAGCGTGTACCAGGGGTCAACTAATGAAAAACTGTTTTTT CSVYQGSTNEKLFF
TRBJ2-3 few TRBD2 TRBV20-1 TGCAGTGCTCCTCGGCTAGCGGGGGGACTTAGCACAGATACGCAGTATTTT CSAPRLAGGLSTDTQYF
TRBJ2-3 few . TRBV20-1 TGCAGTGCTAGTTTCCGAGTCACAGATACGCAGTATTTT CSASFRVTDTQYF
TRBJ2-7 few . TRBV6-5 TGTGCCAGCAGTTACTCGGGCAGGAGCTCCTACGAGCAGTACTTC CASSYSGRSSYEQYF
TRBJ2-7 few . TRBV27 TGTGCCAGCAGTTTCGTACAGCAGCCCTACGAGCAGTACTTC CASSFVQQPYEQYF
TRBJ1-1 . . TRBV5-4 TGTGCCAGCAGCTTGGCCTCCAGGAACACTGAAGCTTTCTTT CASSLASRNTEAFF
TRBJ1-4 once . TRBV9 TGTGCCAGCAGCTCTCACGGTACAGCTAAAAATGAAAAACTGTTTTTT CASSSHGTAKNEKLFF
TRBJ2-7 few TRBD1 TRBV6-1 TGTGCCAGCAGGTCGGGACAGGGGGTATACGAGCAGTACTTC CASRSGQGVYEQYF
TRBJ2-2 . TRBD1 TRBV18 TGTGCCAGCTCACCAGGTCTCGACAGGGTGAACACCGGGGAGCTGTTTTTT CASSPGLDRVNTGELFF
TRBJ2-4 few . TRBV3-1 TGTGCCAGCAGCCAAGATGTGGCGGCCAAAAACATTCAGTACTTC CASSQDVAAKNIQYF
TRBJ2-7 many . TRBV6-5 TGTGCCAGCAGTTACGCCTCCGGCAGGGAGACCTACGAGCAGTACTTC CASSYASGRETYEQYF
TRBJ2-2 many TRBD1 TRBV4-2 TGTGCCAGCAGCCAAGGCTATCCCGGGACAGGGGTGACCGGGGAGCTGTTTTTT CASSQGYPGTGVTGELFF
TRBJ2-2 . . TRBV9 TGTGCCAGCAGCGTAGCCGGGCGTTCGGAAGGGGAGCTGTTTTTT CASSVAGRSEGELFF
TRBJ2-7 few . TRBV4-3 TGCGCCAGCAGCCAAGATAGGGTCCGGGAGCAGTACTTC CASSQDRVREQYF
TRBJ2-3 . TRBD2 TRBV29-1 TGCAGCGTTGACCTCAGACAGCGGGGGACCACAGATACGCAGTATTTT CSVDLRQRGTTDTQYF
TRBJ2-3 . . TRBV20-1 TGCAGTGCAGTCCGGGACTCCCTGCACACAGATACGCAGTATTTT CSAVRDSLHTDTQYF
TRBJ2-5 few . TRBV18 TGTGCCAGCTCACTAGGAGGGAGAAAGACCCAGTACTTC CASSLGGRKTQYF
TRBJ2-1 few TRBD1 TRBV4-3 TGCGCCAGCAGCCAAGCGGAACAGGGGGAGCAGTTCTTC CASSQAEQGEQFF
TRBJ1-2 few . TRBV12-3/TRBV12-4 TGTGCCAGCAGTAGCAAGACAACAGGGCGGGATGGCTACACCTTC CASSSKTTGRDGYTF
TRBJ2-5 many TRBD1 TRBV20-1 TGCAGTGCCTTAACAGGGGTGGAGACCCAGTACTTC CSALTGVETQYF
TRBJ1-2 many . TRBV12-3/TRBV12-4 TGTGCCAGCAGTCCGAGGCCCACTGCAGGTCACTATGGCTACACCTTC CASSPRPTAGHYGYTF
TRBJ1-1 many . TRBV2 TGTGCCAGCAGTGAACTTCAGGGGATGAACACTGAAGCTTTCTTT CASSELQGMNTEAFF
TRBJ2-3 many . TRBV10-3 TGTGCCATCAGGCCGGGGAGGGGGACAGATACGCAGTATTTT CAIRPGRGTDTQYF
TRBJ2-1 many . TRBV20-1 TGCAGTGCTCGCCGTCCAGGCGATGAGCAGTTCTTC CSARRPGDEQFF
TRBJ2-1 . . TRBV7-2 TGTGCCAGCAGCTTAGCTGCCGGGGTCAATGAGCAGTTCTTC CASSLAAGVNEQFF
TRBJ2-5 . . TRBV18 TGTGCCAGCTCACCGGGGACGCGTAAAGAGACCCAGTACTTC CASSPGTRKETQYF
TRBJ1-5 few . TRBV10-3 TGTGCCATCAGTATAAACACCAATCAGCCCCAGCATTTT CAISINTNQPQHF
TRBJ2-3 few TRBD2 TRBV24-1 TGTGCCACCAAAAAGCGGGGGACAGATACGCAGTATTTT CATKKRGTDTQYF
TRBJ1-1 . . TRBV10-3 TGTGCCATCAGGCCCGTGGGTAACACTGAAGCTTTCTTT CAIRPVGNTEAFF
TRBJ1-2 many . TRBV19 TGTGCCAGTAGGACCGCCGACTTTCTGGGCTACACCTTC CASRTADFLGYTF
TRBJ2-7 many TRBD2 TRBV11-2 TGTGCCAGCAGCGCGGCGGTACGCGCTAGCGGGGGGGGCCTCGAGCAGTACTTC CASSAAVRASGGGLEQYF
TRBJ1-5 . . TRBV12-3/TRBV12-4 TGTGCCAGCAGTATGGATAGCAATCAGCCCCAGCATTTT CASSMDSNQPQHF
TRBJ2-2 . TRBD1 TRBV18 TGTGCCAGCTCACCGGGACAGGTCGGCACCGGGGAGCTGTTTTTT CASSPGQVGTGELFF
TRBJ2-3 . . TRBV5-5 TGTGCCAGCAGCTTGGCGGGGATAAACACAGATACGCAGTATTTT CASSLAGINTDTQYF
TRBJ2-3 many TRBD2 TRBV20-1 TGCAGTGCTAAAGTAGGAGCGGGGGGCACAGATACGCAGTATTTT CSAKVGAGGTDTQYF
TRBJ2-2 . . TRBV6-1 TGTGCCAGCAGACCCCACGGGTCGGGCACCGGGGAGCTGTTTTTT CASRPHGSGTGELFF
TRBJ2-4 . TRBD2 TRBV6-6 TGTGCCACGCGTCCAAGCGGGGAAAACATTCAGTACTTC CATRPSGENIQYF
TRBJ2-1 few . TRBV6-1 TGTGCCAGCAGAATGACATGGGGGGCCATAACGATGAAAGAGTTCTTC CASRMTWGAITMKEFF
TRBJ2-3 . . TRBV6-6 TGTGCCAGCAGACAACTAGCCACAGATACGCAGTATTTT CASRQLATDTQYF